This T cell receptor (beta chain) is drawn from a study of cytomegalovirus exposure and HLA in healthy donors (TCRdb year 2017). Notes on the research overall: According to an earlier analysis of 587 of the donors, some 180 million T cells yielded 117 million unique TCR beta sequences and 250 to 350 Gb of sequence data. About 300 gigabases of sequencing data and approximately 92 million unique TCR sequences made up an early release that covered some 640 HLA-typed donors. Of the approximately 400 genotyped donors, approximately 83% fell in the genetic ancestry cluster associated with self-reported Caucasian donors. The study aimed to test whether signatures of past pathogen exposure could be identified by cataloging public T cell receptors. The T cell repertoires of some 700 subjects were profiled by immunosequencing and related to cytomegalovirus serostatus. Along with the approximately 700-subject first cohort, a separate validation cohort of some 130 different subjects was used. High-throughput TCR immunosequencing, statistical association of individual TCRs with disease status, and machine learning were combined to predict cytomegalovirus infection status. A later analysis re-analyzed previously published TCR beta repertoires from about 600 donors and added high-resolution HLA genotyping to study TCR occurrence patterns. Rather than using new phenotypic data, the later analysis identified candidate immune exposures from TCR beta sequences and from how often those sequences occurred across donors. To decide whether each TCR beta V gene segment behaved as functional or pseudogenic, an earlier analysis of 587 of the donors relied on high-throughput TCR beta sequencing. Donor age, sex, ethnicity and CMV serostatus were compiled together with the repertoire data. In a later genetic analysis, genome-wide SNP genotypes for about three fifths of the 666 donors were used, and that subset was treated as a discovery cohort. Every discovery cohort repertoire had been produced on one sequencing platform. HLA typing covered class I and class II loci at four-digit resolution. The number of typed donors differed by locus: roughly 629-640 for A, B, C, DRB1 and DQB1; 500 to 550 for DQA1; fewer than 610 for DPA1; and some 430 for DPB1. Roughly five DR-DQ haplotypes were treated as single units for association and clustering because of strong linkage in the cohort. On average, about 240,000 unique TCR beta nucleotide sequences were sequenced per donor among a few hundred genotyped donors of the cohort, with 15% to 20% of those sequences being non-productive. Paper-wide results and their limitations: A group of highly shared sequence variants was considered likely to be a technical artifact of the sequencing pipeline. The authors suggested that the approach could potentially be generalized to other disease states and immunological phenotypes. A further reported finding was that TCR beta sequences accurately predicted the HLA-A and HLA-B alleles for most subjects in the first cohort. A later genetic analysis associated a missense DCLRE1C variant with V-gene and J-gene trimming of TCR beta chains, and an independent cohort replicated the association. In vitro tests confirmed that three of the cytomegalovirus-associated TCR beta chains recognize cytomegalovirus antigens. The earlier analysis of approximately 560 of the donors excluded fewer than 20 rarely observed V segments, including chromosome 9 orphons, because counts were too low. The only immune exposure information available for the cohort was CMV serostatus. This cohort had only TCR beta chains sequenced, and the lack of alpha or paired-chain data limited which features could be detected. Because HLA typing was missing for some donors at each locus, association tests included only the typed subset. Linkage disequilibrium might explain the correlated functional status among segregating V segments, but an unknown experimental factor could not be ruled out. Cytomegalovirus status was reported to be diagnosed by the classifier with high specificity and sensitivity in both the original and validation cohorts. Specific HLA alleles were associated with over 15,000 TCR beta sequences at a false discovery rate of 0.05 in a later analysis. Roughly uniform sequencing depth across donors was assumed in presence/absence analyses, although this assumption may not hold. Most TCR sequences were seen in very few donors, while some public TCRs were found in many individuals. Strong co-occurrence of HLA alleles, especially DR and DQ, made assigning TCR associations to individual alleles difficult. An earlier analysis of approximately 570 of the donors showed that most TCR beta V segments appeared in productive rearrangements either about 87% or about 30% of the time, which broadly matched IMGT annotations. According to a later analysis, parvovirus B19, influenza, CMV and Epstein-Barr virus appeared linked to several top co-occurrence clusters. According to a later analysis, TCR association rates differed among HLA loci, with DRB1 alleles showing the most associated TCRs and HLA-C alleles showing the fewest. Most CMV-associated TCR beta chains appeared to be HLA-restricted in a later analysis, and the HLA associations seemed to be driven largely by CMV exposure. A total of 164 TCR beta chains were listed by the study as associated with cytomegalovirus. A later genetic analysis reported fewer N-insertions in productive TCRs among donors in an Asian-associated ancestry cluster than the approximately 700-donor mean. In a later analysis, HLA-associated TCR beta chains were found to be more clonally expanded and to have lower generation probabilities than equally common non-associated chains.

The cohort was made up of approximately 700 healthy bone marrow donors. All cohort members were sampled while nominally healthy, although unrecorded immune exposures were likely present. The donor was CMV seronegative and belonged to the group of 352 seronegative cohort members. Every donor gave a peripheral blood sample, and the peripheral blood mononuclear cells from that sample were used for TCR beta sequencing. The Qiagen DNeasy Blood Extraction Kit was used to extract genomic DNA from the blood cell samples. The library was made by the immunoSEQ multiplex PCR assay. A mixture of 60 forward primers for TCR Vbeta segments and 13 reverse primers for TCR Jbeta segments was used in the multiplex PCR. The CDR3 region of rearranged TCR beta genes was amplified from genomic DNA by a multiplex PCR assay. On the Illumina HiSeq System, the amplified TCR beta libraries were sequenced as 87-base-pair reads. The authors' analysis ran thus. Across the 666 repertoires, a later analysis counted tens of millions of unique TCR beta chains, 9 million to 14 million of which were shared by at least two donors. A nearest-neighbor algorithm error-corrected the raw reads and collapsed the reads into unique sequences, merging closely related sequences to remove PCR and sequencing errors. V, D and J gene segments were assigned by aligning CDR3 sequences to IMGT reference sequences. For a sequence to be retained, at least a six-nucleotide match to both a V gene segment and a J gene segment was required. Rearrangements were called productive when the CDR3 lacked stop codons and stayed in frame with V and J; all others were non-productive. Following IMGT convention, CDR3 was defined as the stretch from the second conserved V-encoded cysteine to the conserved J-encoded phenylalanine. The earlier analysis of approximately 500 of the donors excluded sequences that lacked an unambiguous match to a single V gene segment. An earlier analysis of 550 to 650 of the donors classified V segments as functional when productive rearrangements were above 56.7% and as segregating when the standard deviation between donors was above 5%. To diagnose cytomegalovirus status from the catalog of TCR beta chain sequences, a statistical classification framework was built. V and J gene assignment, in a later analysis, came from comparing TCR nucleotide sequences with IMGT/GENE-DB human TR gene sequences. In a later analysis, CDR3 sequences and most-parsimonious VDJ recombination scenarios were assigned using the TCRdist pipeline. In a later analysis, each TCR beta chain was defined by its CDR3 amino acid sequence together with its V-gene family, and reads lacking a unique V-gene family were excluded. A later analysis removed several hundred highly shared, low-generation-probability nucleotide sequences to deal with suspected cross-contamination and a sequencing artifact. In a later analysis, a clonal expansion index was calculated for each public chain from normalized within-repertoire ranks of inferred template counts. Generation probabilities in a later analysis came from a VDJ recombination model fitted to out-of-frame rearrangements, and those results were checked against IGoR. In a later analysis, TCR-TCR, TCR-HLA and TCR-CMV co-occurrence was scored with hypergeometric tests, and a repertoire-size bias correction was applied to TCR pairs. A later analysis estimated false discovery rates by permuting HLA or CMV assignments 20 times. In a later analysis, co-occurring TCRs were grouped using DBSCAN, with TCRdist sequence similarity added in when clustering inside HLA-allele-positive subsets. Co-occurrence clustering excluded repertoires with fewer than 30,000 or more than 120,000 public chains, plus five with anomalous nucleotide sharing. TCRdb took over this immuneACCESS table, retaining in-frame rearrangements with V and J assigned. Such tables are incomplete; in checked studies, under half of the missing clones stem from an unresolved V gene, and the remainder is unexplained. The D gene and trimming were derived from the DNA, and the V and J assignments and clone size from that table. The sample table shows around 190,000 clones, and 65% to 85% are seen once. The biggest ten clones account for around 1.6% of the sample.

This clone showed up just a few times. Its cognate antigen has yet to be identified. One base away there is no much larger clone; base qualities are not given. The receptor's source is a young woman in good health and CMV-seronegative. The source material was PBMCs.

The bases are TGCGCCAGCAGCTTGGACGGAGGGAACTATGGCTACACCTTC. It encodes CASSLDGGNYGYTF. The sequence links TRBV5-1 to TRBJ1-2; the D segment cannot be called with confidence. The CDR3 goes from the cysteine to the phenylalanine over 14 residues. Only the CDR3 part of the read is kept: 42 bases, read in frame from the first base. The germline V gene specifies SGHRS as CDR1 and YFSETQ as CDR2. V loses 0 bases, J loses 2 bases, and the germline ends lie 8 bases apart.